This TCR beta chain was found in a study of blood T cell repertoires in COVID-19. Background on the study: PBMCs, B-cell-depleted T cells, or T cells were the source of the cDNA or gDNA that made up the material.

The CDR3 is made up of 15 amino acids. V gave up 3 bases and J gave up 2 bases; unmatched junction bases: 1. The germline V gene encodes CDR1 MNHEY and CDR2 SMNVEV (reference sequence). Per the study methods: Amplification with reference gene primers provided the estimates of nucleated cell counts. Assay used: immunoSEQ multiplex PCR; TCRdb lists only in-frame clones, some missing. The V and J calls and the clone size are those of that table, but D and trimming were determined from the DNA. The sample shows roughly 190,000 clones, about 89% of them seen only once. The age range of participants was 18 to 89 years, with residence in approximately 25 US areas.

The receptor's source is a woman aged 18-35 years who had recovered from COVID-19. The sample consisted of PBMCs or T cells enriched from blood (not recorded which). The chain links TRBV27 to TRBJ1-5; 10 bases fit TRBD1. CDR3: CASSLGTGGNQPQHF. The DNA of the CDR3 is TGTGCCAGCAGTTTGGGGACAGGGGGCAATCAGCCCCAGCATTTT.